A single sample is the source of the 18 T cell receptor beta chains below, sequenced in a study of cytomegalovirus exposure and HLA in healthy donors. Use of 60 Vbeta and 13 Jbeta primers characterized the PCR. TCRdb's table, derived via immunoSEQ multiplex PCR, lists solely in-frame clones and lacks some. Of 150,000 or so clones listed, 80% are singletons. The sequencing input was PBMCs. These receptors all stem from a woman in her thirties or forties in good health and CMV-seropositive.

V gene TRBV5-1 combines with J gene TRBJ2-3; 13 nucleotides align to TRBD2. CDR1 SGHRS and CDR2 YFSETQ come from the germline V gene. V lost 0 bases and J lost 3; bases outside the gene matches: 1. The CDR3 runs 16 residues. The CDR3 bases are TGCGCCAGCAGCTTGGCGACTAGCGGGAGGACAGATACGCAGTATTTT. It translates to CASSLATSGRTDTQYF.

This clone was picked up one time. CDR3 nucleotides: TGTGCCAGCAGCATACCTCCTATCGATGGGGGAGGTCAGCCCCAGCATTTT. Translation: CASSIPPIDGGGQPQHF. The chain employs TRBV21-1 and TRBJ1-5. TRBV21-1 is termed a pseudogene. The CDR3 is made up of 17 amino acids.

The gene calls are TRBV9 and TRBJ1-2; 7 positions agree with TRBD1. This CDR3 is built from 16 residues. The germline V gene encodes CDR1 SGDLS and CDR2 YYNGEE. With V trimmed by 4 bases and J by 1 base, 10 bases remained unmatched. CDR3 nucleotides: TGTGCCAGCAGCCGAAACCCGGGACAGATTAACTATGGCTACACCTTC. It codes for CASSRNPGQINYGYTF.

A single count supports this clone. This chain links TRBV7-9 with TRBJ1-1; TRBD1 is a possible D gene (6 bases). V dropped 1 base and J dropped 4 bases, with 19 bases sitting between them. This CDR3 spans 17 amino acids. Germline loops: CDR1 SEHNR, CDR2 FQNEAQ (reference sequence). The CDR3 loop reads CASSLGGGRERRTEAFF. The CDR3 coding sequence is TGTGCCAGCAGCTTAGGGGGGGGCAGGGAACGTCGCACTGAAGCTTTCTTT.

V and J are TRBV7-9 and TRBJ1-4; possibly TRBD1 for D (6 bases). CDR3 size: 15 residues. CDR1 is SEHNR and CDR2 is FQNEAQ in the germline V gene (reference sequence). Between the trimmed V and J ends, which lost 5 bases and 3 bases, there was a span of 13 bases. CDR3 amino acids: CASSRQQGANEKLFF. The CDR3 bases are TGTGCCAGCAGCCGCCAACAGGGAGCTAATGAAAAACTGTTTTTT.

The chain is built from TRBV9 and TRBJ2-2, with TRBD2 matching over 11 bases. Germline V lookup: CDR1 SGDLS, CDR2 YYNGEE. With 5 bases clipped from V and 7 bases from J, the junction kept 13 bases outside the gene matches. The CDR3 runs 17 residues. CDR3: CASSDSGRAPSGGELFF. As DNA, the CDR3 is TGTGCCAGCAGTGATAGCGGGAGGGCCCCAAGCGGCGGGGAGCTGTTTTTT. The full variable domain, with the rest looked up from reference TRBV9 and TRBJ2-2, is DSGVTQTPKHLITATGQRVTLRCSPRSGDLSVYWYQQSLDQGLQFLIQYYNGEERAKGNILERFSAQQFPDLHSELNLSSLELGDSALYFCASSDSGRAPSGGELFFGEGSRLTVL.

The chain joins TRBV5-1 to TRBJ1-2; D ambiguous. V was shortened by 0 bases and J by 3 bases, with 12 bases between the two germline ends. The CDR3 spans 15 residues. Germline V CDR1 and CDR2: SGHRS, YFSETQ. The CDR3 sequence is CASSLAQYPDYGYTF. The DNA of the CDR3 is TGCGCCAGCAGCTTGGCACAGTATCCTGACTATGGCTACACCTTC.

The chain combines TRBV5-1 with TRBJ1-4, with a tentative D call TRBD1 (6 bases). The V end lost 0 bases, the J end lost 8 bases, and 11 bases lay between the germline ends. The CDR3 totals 14 residues. Germline V CDR1 and CDR2: SGHRS, YFSETQ. In nucleotides, the CDR3 is TGCGCCAGCAGCTTGGCAGGGGATAACGAAAAACTGTTTTTT. Translation gives CASSLAGDNEKLFF. Looking up the rest from reference TRBV5-1 and TRBJ1-4 gives the full variable domain: KAGVTQTPRYLIKTRGQQVTLSCSPISGHRSVSWYQQTPGQGLQFLFEYFSETQRNKGNFPGRFSGRQFSNSRSEMNVSTLELGDSALYLCASSLAGDNEKLFFGSGTQLSVL.

CDR3 DNA sequence: TGTGCCAGCAGCTTAATCGGCGGGCTGTCTAGCGGACGCTACAATGAGCAGTTCTTC. It yields the protein CASSLIGGLSSGRYNEQFF. The chain carries TRBV7-9 and TRBJ2-1; 7 bases align to TRBD2. This CDR3 has 19 amino acids. Germline V gene sequence: CDR1 SEHNR, CDR2 FQNEAQ (reference sequence). With V trimmed by 2 bases and J by 3 bases, 16 bases remained unmatched.

This chain links TRBV2 with TRBJ2-3; the D gene is possibly TRBD2 (6 bases). V lost 5 bases to trimming and J lost 2 bases, with 29 bases between them. The CDR3 covers 20 residues. Germline CDR1 and CDR2: SNHLY and FYNNEI. In nucleotides, the CDR3 is TGTGCCAGCAGTAATGACATAGCGGAGCCCAGAGTCCTTCACACAGATACGCAGTATTTT. It is translated as CASSNDIAEPRVLHTDTQYF.

The rearrangement uses TRBV6-1 and TRBJ2-1, with D possibly matching TRBD1 (6 bases). Trimming took off 6 bases at V and 9 bases at J, with 12 bases between the two ends. Germline assignment: CDR1 MNHNS and CDR2 SASEGT. There are 12 residues in the CDR3. The DNA of the CDR3 is TGTGCCAGCAGGCAGCAGGGGAGTGAGCAGTTCTTC. Amino acids: CASRQQGSEQFF.

In this sample, this clone turned up once. This chain joins TRBV19 and TRBJ2-1, with D tentatively TRBD1 (6 bases). The CDR3 extends over 13 amino acids. V was shortened by 3 bases and J by 9 bases, with 12 bases between the two germline ends. Per germline, CDR1 LNHDA and CDR2 SQIVND (reference sequence). CDR3 in DNA: TGTGCCAGTAGTATCGGAACAGGGAGTGAGCAGTTCTTC. Residues: CASSIGTGSEQFF.

This rearrangement joins TRBV6-6 to TRBJ1-1; 10 nucleotides match TRBD1. Germline V gene data show CDR1 as MNHNY and CDR2 as SVGAGI (reference sequence). The CDR3 consists of 14 residues. J was trimmed by 6 bases and V by 7 bases; bases with no gene match: 8. The CDR3 spells CASNSGTGVSEAFF. CDR3 DNA: TGTGCCAGCAATTCCGGGACAGGGGTATCTGAAGCTTTCTTT.

V gene TRBV5-1 combines with J gene TRBJ1-4, with D unresolved. V gave up 3 bases and J gave up 6 bases, with 12 bases separating them. Germline V gene lookup returns CDR1 SGHRS and CDR2 YFSETQ. The CDR3 runs to 14 residues. CDR3 region: CASSWTAADEKLFF. The CDR3 DNA reads as TGCGCCAGCAGCTGGACTGCGGCAGATGAAAAACTGTTTTTT.

The chain is built from TRBV7-9 and TRBJ1-1, with D perhaps matching TRBD1 (5 bases). The CDR3 has 13 amino acids. From germline, CDR1 is SEHNR and CDR2 FQNEAQ (reference sequence). The ends were cut back, 5 bases at V and 5 bases at J, with 12 bases in the middle. This chain's CDR3 is CASSSSGGTEAFF. The CDR3 DNA follows: TGTGCCAGCAGCAGCTCTGGGGGGACTGAAGCTTTCTTT.

The V call is TRBV10-3, the J call TRBJ1-2; 7 bases align to TRBD1. J was trimmed by 8 bases and V by 11 bases; bases with no gene match: 17. CDR1 is ENHRY and CDR2 is SYGVKD in the germline V gene. This CDR3 is built from 14 residues. The CDR3, as DNA: TGTGCCGTAGCGGGGGACAGCCCCATAGAGGGCTACACCTTC. Its protein product is CAVAGDSPIEGYTF.

V and J are TRBV10-1 and TRBJ2-7, with 7 bases identical to TRBD1. J gave up 6 bases and V 1 base, and 9 bases lay outside the gene matches. The length of the CDR3 is 15 residues. Germline V gene sequence: CDR1 WNHNN, CDR2 SYGVQD (reference sequence). The CDR3, as DNA: TGCGCCAGCAGTGAGTACAGGGGAACCAGGGGCGAGCAGTACTTC. Encoded protein: CASSEYRGTRGEQYF.

Concerning this clone: In the same sample, other DNA sequences code for this CDR3. The gene calls are TRBV5-1 and TRBJ1-5; 7 nucleotides agree with TRBD1. Germline assignment: CDR1 SGHRS and CDR2 YFSETQ. V dropped 0 bases and J dropped 2; count of bases not matched to a gene: 2. This CDR3 has 15 amino acids. The CDR3, as DNA: TGCGCCAGCAGCTTGGAGGGGGCAGGCAATCAGCCCCAGCATTTT. This gives the protein CASSLEGAGNQPQHF.